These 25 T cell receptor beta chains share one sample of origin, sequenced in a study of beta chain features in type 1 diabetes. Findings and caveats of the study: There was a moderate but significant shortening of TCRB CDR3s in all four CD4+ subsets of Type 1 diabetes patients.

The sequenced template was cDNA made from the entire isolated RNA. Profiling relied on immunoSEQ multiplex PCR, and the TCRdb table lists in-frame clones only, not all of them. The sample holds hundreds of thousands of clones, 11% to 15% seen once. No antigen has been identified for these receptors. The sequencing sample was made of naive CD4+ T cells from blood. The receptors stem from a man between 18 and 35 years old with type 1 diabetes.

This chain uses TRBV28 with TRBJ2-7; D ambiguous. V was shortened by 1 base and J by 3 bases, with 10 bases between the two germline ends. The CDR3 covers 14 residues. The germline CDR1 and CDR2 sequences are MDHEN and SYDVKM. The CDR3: CASSLSGFIYEQYF. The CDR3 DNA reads TGTGCCAGCAGTTTATCCGGGTTTATCTACGAGCAGTACTTC.

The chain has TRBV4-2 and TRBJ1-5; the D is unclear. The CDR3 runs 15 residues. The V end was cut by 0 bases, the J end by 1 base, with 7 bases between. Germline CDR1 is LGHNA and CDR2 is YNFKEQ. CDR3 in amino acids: CASSQDLVSNQPQHF. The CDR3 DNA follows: TGTGCCAGCAGCCAAGATCTTGTCAGCAATCAGCCCCAGCATTTT.

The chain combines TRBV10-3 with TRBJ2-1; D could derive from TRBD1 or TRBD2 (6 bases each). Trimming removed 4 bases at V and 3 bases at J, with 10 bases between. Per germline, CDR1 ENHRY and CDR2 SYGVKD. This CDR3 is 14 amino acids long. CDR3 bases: TGTGCCATCAGTGGAGGGGGGAACTACAATGAGCAGTTCTTC. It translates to CAISGGGNYNEQFF.

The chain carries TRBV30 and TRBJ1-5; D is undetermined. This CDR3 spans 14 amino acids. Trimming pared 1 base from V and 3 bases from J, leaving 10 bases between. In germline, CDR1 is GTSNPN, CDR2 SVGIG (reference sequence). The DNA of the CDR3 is TGTGCCTGGAGTGGTTCCTTCTTCAATCAGCCCCAGCATTTT. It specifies CAWSGSFFNQPQHF.

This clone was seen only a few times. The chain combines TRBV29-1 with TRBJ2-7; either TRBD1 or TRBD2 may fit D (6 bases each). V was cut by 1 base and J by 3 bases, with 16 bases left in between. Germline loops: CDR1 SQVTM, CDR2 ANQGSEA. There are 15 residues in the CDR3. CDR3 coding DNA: TGCAGCGTTGAAGTTAGGGGGGCGATCCTCTACGAGCAGTACTTC. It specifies CSVEVRGAILYEQYF.

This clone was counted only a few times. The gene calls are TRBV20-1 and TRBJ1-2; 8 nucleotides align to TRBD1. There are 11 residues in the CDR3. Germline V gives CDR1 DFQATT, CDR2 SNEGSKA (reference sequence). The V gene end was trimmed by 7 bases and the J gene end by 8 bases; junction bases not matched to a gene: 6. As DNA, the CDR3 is TGCAGTGACTACGACAGGGGAGGCTACACCTTC. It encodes CSDYDRGGYTF.

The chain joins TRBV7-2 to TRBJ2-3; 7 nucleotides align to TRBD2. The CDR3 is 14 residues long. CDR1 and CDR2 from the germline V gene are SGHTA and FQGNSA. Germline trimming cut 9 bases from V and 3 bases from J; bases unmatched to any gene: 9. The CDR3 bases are TGTGCCAGTATACTAGCGTCATGGACAGATACGCAGTATTTT. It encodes CASILASWTDTQYF.

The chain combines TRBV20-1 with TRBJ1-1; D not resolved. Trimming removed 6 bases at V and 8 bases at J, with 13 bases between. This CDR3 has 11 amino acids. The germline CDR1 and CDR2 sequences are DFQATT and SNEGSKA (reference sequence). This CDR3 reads CSARLQWEAFF. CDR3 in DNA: TGCAGTGCCCGGTTGCAGTGGGAAGCTTTCTTT.

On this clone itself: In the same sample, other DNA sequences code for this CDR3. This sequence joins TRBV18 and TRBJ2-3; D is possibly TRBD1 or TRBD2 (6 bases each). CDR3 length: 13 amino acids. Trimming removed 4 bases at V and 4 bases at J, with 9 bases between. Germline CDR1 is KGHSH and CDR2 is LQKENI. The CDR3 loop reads CASSLRGADTQYF. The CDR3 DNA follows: TGTGCCAGCTCACTGAGGGGGGCAGATACGCAGTATTTT. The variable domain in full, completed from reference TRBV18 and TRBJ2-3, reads NAGVMQNPRHLVRRRGQEARLRCSPMKGHSHVYWYRQLPEEGLKFMVYLQKENIIDESGMPKERFSAEFPKEGPSILRIQQVVRGDSAAYFCASSLRGADTQYFGPGTRLTVL.

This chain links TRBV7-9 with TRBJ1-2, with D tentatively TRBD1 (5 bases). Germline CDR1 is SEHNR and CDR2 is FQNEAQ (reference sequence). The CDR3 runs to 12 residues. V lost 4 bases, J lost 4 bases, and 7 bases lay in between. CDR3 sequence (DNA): TGTGCCAGCAGCTCGCAGGGCTATGGCTACACCTTC. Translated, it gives CASSSQGYGYTF. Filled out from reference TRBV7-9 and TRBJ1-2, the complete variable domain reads DTGVSQNPRHKITKRGQNVTFRCDPISEHNRLYWYRQTLGQGPEFLTYFQNEAQLEKSRLLSDRFSAERPKGSFSTLEIQRTEQGDSAMYLCASSSQGYGYTFGSGTRLTVV.

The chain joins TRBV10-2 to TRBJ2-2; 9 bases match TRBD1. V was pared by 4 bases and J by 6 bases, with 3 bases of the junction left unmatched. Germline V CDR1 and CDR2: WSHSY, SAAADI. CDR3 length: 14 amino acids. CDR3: CASSVQGAAGELFF. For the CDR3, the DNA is TGCGCCAGCAGTGTACAGGGGGCCGCCGGGGAGCTGTTTTTT.

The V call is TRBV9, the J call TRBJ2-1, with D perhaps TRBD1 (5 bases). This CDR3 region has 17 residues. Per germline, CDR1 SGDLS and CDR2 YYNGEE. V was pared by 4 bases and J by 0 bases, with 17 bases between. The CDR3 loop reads CASSTSQVHLSYNEQFF. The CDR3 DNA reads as TGTGCCAGCAGCACGTCACAGGTTCACCTCTCCTACAATGAGCAGTTCTTC.

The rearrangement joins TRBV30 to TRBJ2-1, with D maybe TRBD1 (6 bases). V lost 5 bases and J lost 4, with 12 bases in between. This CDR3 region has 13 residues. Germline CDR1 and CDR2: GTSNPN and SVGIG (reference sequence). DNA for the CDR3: TGTGCCTGGTGGGACAAAATATACAATGAGCAGTTCTTC. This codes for CAWWDKIYNEQFF.

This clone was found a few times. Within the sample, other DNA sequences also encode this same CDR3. The CDR3 sequence is CASSFDRGGYGYTF. The CDR3 nucleotides read TGTGCCAGCAGCTTCGACAGGGGAGGCTATGGCTACACCTTC. V is TRBV7-2 and J is TRBJ1-2, with 8 bases aligning to TRBD1. The ends lost 3 bases at V and 4 bases at J; junction bases unmatched: 4. Germline V gene lookup returns CDR1 SGHTA and CDR2 FQGNSA. The CDR3 extends over 14 amino acids.

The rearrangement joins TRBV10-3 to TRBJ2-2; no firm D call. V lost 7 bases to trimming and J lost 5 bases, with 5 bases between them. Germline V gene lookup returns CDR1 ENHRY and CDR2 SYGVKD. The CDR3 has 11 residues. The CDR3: CAIKGTGELFF. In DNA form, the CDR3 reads TGTGCCATCAAAGGAACCGGGGAGCTGTTTTTT.

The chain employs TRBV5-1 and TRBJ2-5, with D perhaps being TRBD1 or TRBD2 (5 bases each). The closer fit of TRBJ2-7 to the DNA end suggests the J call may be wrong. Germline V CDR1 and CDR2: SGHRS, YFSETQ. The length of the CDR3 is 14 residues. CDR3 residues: CASSKDGTAYEQYF. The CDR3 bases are TGCGCCAGCAGCAAAGACGGGACCGCCTACGAGCAGTACTTC.

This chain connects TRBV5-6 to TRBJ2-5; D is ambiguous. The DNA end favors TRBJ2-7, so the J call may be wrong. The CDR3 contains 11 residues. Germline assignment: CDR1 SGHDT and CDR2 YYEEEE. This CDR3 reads CASGPQYEQYF. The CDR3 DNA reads TGTGCCAGCGGCCCCCAGTACGAGCAGTACTTC.

The CDR3 DNA reads as TGTGCCAGCAGTTCCCTAGGACAGAGGGCAGATACGCAGTATTTT. This translates into CASSSLGQRADTQYF. The chain joins TRBV6-5 to TRBJ2-3; tentative D call: TRBD1 (6 bases). The CDR3 runs 15 residues. Trimming stripped 4 bases from V and 4 bases from J, with 15 bases between. Germline V gene sequence: CDR1 MNHEY, CDR2 SVGAGI.

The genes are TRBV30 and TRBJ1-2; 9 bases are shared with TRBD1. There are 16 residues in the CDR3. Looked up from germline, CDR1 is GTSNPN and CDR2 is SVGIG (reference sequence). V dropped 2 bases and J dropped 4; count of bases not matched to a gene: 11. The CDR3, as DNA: TGTGCCTGGAGTCTCCCCGGACAGGGGCCGGGCTATGGCTACACCTTC. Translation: CAWSLPGQGPGYGYTF.

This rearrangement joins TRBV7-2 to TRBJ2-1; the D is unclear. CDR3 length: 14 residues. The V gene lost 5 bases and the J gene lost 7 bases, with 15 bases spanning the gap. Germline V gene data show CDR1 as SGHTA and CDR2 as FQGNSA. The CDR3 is CASSRWTQLNEQFF. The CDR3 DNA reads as TGTGCCAGCAGCCGGTGGACGCAGCTGAATGAGCAGTTCTTC. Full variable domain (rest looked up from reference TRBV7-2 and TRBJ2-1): GAGVSQSPSNKVTEKGKDVELRCDPISGHTALYWYRQSLGQGLEFLIYFQGNSAPDKSGLPSDRFSAERTGGSVSTLTIQRTQQEDSAVYLCASSRWTQLNEQFFGPGTRLTVL.

The CDR3 here is CAWSGGQGPNQPQHF. DNA of the CDR3: TGTGCCTGGAGTGGGGGACAGGGGCCGAATCAGCCCCAGCATTTT. V is TRBV30 and J is TRBJ1-5; 10 bases are a match to TRBD1. The germline gives CDR1 GTSNPN, CDR2 SVGIG (reference sequence). The CDR3 is made up of 15 amino acids. V trimming: 1 base; J trimming: 4 bases; junction bases outside the gene matches: 4.

The CDR3 sequence is CASSQAGRGLNTEAFF. Written as DNA, the CDR3 is TGTGCCAGCAGCCAAGCGGGCAGGGGCCTGAACACTGAAGCTTTCTTT. The chain links TRBV4-2 to TRBJ1-1; a possible D gene is TRBD1 (6 bases). From germline, CDR1 is LGHNA and CDR2 YNFKEQ. The CDR3 has 16 residues. V was pared by 1 base and J by 0 bases, with 12 bases between.

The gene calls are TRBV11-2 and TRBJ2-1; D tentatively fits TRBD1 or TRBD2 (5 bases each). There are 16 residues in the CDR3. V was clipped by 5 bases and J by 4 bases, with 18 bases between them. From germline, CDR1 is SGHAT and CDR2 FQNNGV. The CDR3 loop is CASSPGRSFRYNEQFF. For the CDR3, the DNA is TGTGCCAGCAGCCCGGGACGAAGTTTCCGGTACAATGAGCAGTTCTTC.

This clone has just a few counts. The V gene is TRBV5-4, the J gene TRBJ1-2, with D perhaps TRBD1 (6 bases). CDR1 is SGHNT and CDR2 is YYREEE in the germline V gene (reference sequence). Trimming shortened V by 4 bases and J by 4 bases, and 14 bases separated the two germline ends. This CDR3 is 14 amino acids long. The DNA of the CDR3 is TGTGCCAGCAGCAAACAGGGTCCCAGCTATGGCTACACCTTC. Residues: CASSKQGPSYGYTF. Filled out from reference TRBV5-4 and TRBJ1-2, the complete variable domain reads ETGVTQSPTHLIKTRGQQVTLRCSSQSGHNTVSWYQQALGQGPQFIFQYYREEENGRGNFPPRFSGLQFPNYSSELNVNALELDDSALYLCASSKQGPSYGYTFGSGTRLTVV.

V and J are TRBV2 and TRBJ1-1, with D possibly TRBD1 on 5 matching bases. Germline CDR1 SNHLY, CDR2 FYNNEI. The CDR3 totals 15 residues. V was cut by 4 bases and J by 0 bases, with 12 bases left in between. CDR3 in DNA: TGTGCCAGCAGTGTATTGGGACCCCTGAACACTGAAGCTTTCTTT. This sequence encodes CASSVLGPLNTEAFF.